The 15 T cell receptor beta chains given below trace back to one sample, sequenced in a study of response to subunit inactivated influenza vaccine. Each CDR3 protein is one row after TCRdb ran MiXCR on the RT-PCR reads. The table lists about 780,000 distinct CDR3 sequences, around 20% of them singletons. Sample: PBMCs from blood, taken around 5 days after vaccination. Receptors originate from a man aged 45-65 years who received an inactivated influenza vaccine.

The V call is TRBV4-1, the J call TRBJ1-6; the match to TRBD1 covers 9 bases. The CDR3 is made up of 15 amino acids. Germline loops: CDR1 MGHRA, CDR2 YSYEKL. V trimming: 0 bases; J trimming: 11 bases; junction bases outside the gene matches: 5. The CDR3 bases are TGCGCCAGCAGCCAAGAAGGGACAGGGCTAGCACCCCTCCACTTT. Translation: CASSQEGTGLAPLHF.

The chain carries TRBV24-1 and TRBJ2-1; D might be TRBD1 (5 bases). From germline, CDR1 is KGHDR and CDR2 SFDVKD. The CDR3 covers 15 residues. V lost 4 bases and J 4 bases, leaving 13 bases between the germline ends. DNA of the CDR3: TGTGCCACCAGTGACGCAGGGATAACTTACAATGAGCAGTTCTTC. Translating it yields CATSDAGITYNEQFF.

The V and J genes are TRBV7-9 and TRBJ2-2; 9 nucleotides align to TRBD2. CDR1 is SEHNR, CDR2 FQNEAQ, per germline (reference sequence). The CDR3 spans 17 residues. With V trimmed by 2 bases and J by 4 bases, 8 bases remained unmatched. DNA of the CDR3: TGTGCCAGCAGCTTATCCGGCGGGAGGGCCTTCACCGGGGAGCTGTTTTTT. It codes for CASSLSGGRAFTGELFF.

J is TRBJ1-2 and V is TRBV7-9; no reliable D call. Per germline, CDR1 SEHNR and CDR2 FQNEAQ (reference sequence). Trimming stripped 0 bases from V and 4 bases from J, with 15 bases between. The CDR3 consists of 16 residues. CDR3 amino acids: CASSLAGRFNRYGYTF. Here the CDR3 DNA reads TGTGCCAGCAGCTTAGCGGGTCGGTTTAACCGCTATGGCTACACCTTC.

About this clonotype: The junction departs from the called germline gene at one end, perhaps through a read error. This rearrangement joins TRBV6-5 to TRBJ1-4, with 7 bases fitting TRBD1. The CDR3 spans 15 residues. Germline loops: CDR1 MNHEY, CDR2 SVGAGI. Here the CDR3 DNA reads TGTGCCAGCAGTTCTAGACAGGGAACTTATGAAAAACTGTTTTTT. This translates into CASSSRQGTYEKLFF.

The chain recombines TRBV7-3 with TRBJ2-4; the match to TRBD1 covers 9 bases. Germline-derived CDR1 and CDR2 are SGHTA and FQGTGA. Trimming took 10 bases from V and 0 from J; bases not matched to a gene: 10. The CDR3 runs to 16 residues. The CDR3, as DNA: TGTGCCATGGGCCCTGGGACAGGGCGAGCCAAAAACATTCAGTACTTC. This encodes CAMGPGTGRAKNIQYF.

The chain recombines TRBV7-2 with TRBJ2-7; D ambiguous. The germline gives CDR1 SGHTA, CDR2 FQGNSA. The V gene lost 1 base and the J gene lost 0 bases, with 10 bases spanning the gap. There are 15 residues in the CDR3. The CDR3 region is CASSLEAQSSYEQYF. The CDR3 DNA sequence: TGTGCCAGCAGCTTAGAGGCACAGAGCTCCTACGAGCAGTACTTC.

J is TRBJ2-7 and V is TRBV10-3, with TRBD2 identical over 10 bases. The V segment lost 0 bases and the J segment 1 base; nucleotides outside the gene matches: 9. The CDR3 has 18 residues. Germline V gives CDR1 ENHRY, CDR2 SYGVKD. The CDR3 DNA reads as TGTGCCATCAGTGAGTCGAAGTATCGGACTAGCGGTTCCTACGAGCAGTACTTC. It encodes CAISESKYRTSGSYEQYF.

The chain has TRBV29-1 and TRBJ2-7; 9 bases match TRBD1. Trimming took 4 bases from V and 1 from J; bases not matched to a gene: 5. CDR3 length: 14 amino acids. Germline CDR1 SQVTM, CDR2 ANQGSEA. The CDR3 loop reads CSVGRGQGSYEQYF. Here the CDR3 DNA reads TGCAGCGTTGGGAGGGGACAGGGATCCTACGAGCAGTACTTC.

This clonotype showed up just a few times. The V call is TRBV4-2, the J call TRBJ2-4; D is perhaps TRBD2 (7 bases). This CDR3 comprises 16 residues. Germline CDR1 reads LGHNA; CDR2 reads YNFKEQ. The V and J ends lost 0 bases and 8 bases respectively, with 17 bases between them. This CDR3 is CASSQERHGGLDIQYF. The CDR3 coding sequence is TGTGCCAGCAGCCAAGAGAGGCACGGGGGGCTGGACATTCAGTACTTC.

This clonotype was seen a handful of times. The chain uses TRBV5-1 and TRBJ2-5; D may be TRBD2 (5 bases). The germline V gene encodes CDR1 SGHRS and CDR2 YFSETQ. The CDR3 covers 13 residues. With 2 bases removed from V and 6 bases from J, the gap between germline ends came to 11 bases. The CDR3, as DNA: TGCGCCAGCAGCTTCAATGGGGAGCAGACCCAGTACTTC. Its protein is CASSFNGEQTQYF.

The V call is TRBV6-2 or TRBV6-3, the J call TRBJ2-3, with TRBD2 matching over 8 bases. V shed 6 bases, J shed 8 bases, and the junction held 10 bases outside the gene matches. CDR1 is MNHEY and CDR2 is SVGEGT in the germline V gene. This CDR3 spans 14 amino acids. The CDR3, as DNA: TGTGCCAGCAGACAAGGACTAGCCAGGGGTACGCAGTATTTT. The encoded protein is CASRQGLARGTQYF.

This clonotype was seen more than once but under ten times. The genes are TRBV10-2 and TRBJ2-1; D may be TRBD1 or TRBD2 (5 bases each). The V gene lost 5 bases and the J gene lost 9 bases, with 20 bases spanning the gap. The CDR3 sequence is 15 residues long. Germline values: CDR1 WSHSY, CDR2 SAAADI. The CDR3 is CASSIGASSRGEQFF. The CDR3 region has the DNA TGCGCCAGCAGTATAGGGGCTAGCAGCCGGGGTGAGCAGTTCTTC.

The V call is TRBV12-3 or TRBV12-4, the J call TRBJ2-3, with 8 bases fitting TRBD2. V dropped 5 bases and J dropped 5; count of bases not matched to a gene: 6. The CDR3 extends over 14 amino acids. As DNA, the CDR3 is TGTGCCAGCAGTCCGGGGGGGCGTATAGATACGCAGTATTTT. Translated, it gives CASSPGGRIDTQYF.

This clonotype was seen more than once but under ten times. This sequence joins TRBV9 and TRBJ2-1; 7 bases align to TRBD2. The CDR3 runs 18 residues. V was clipped by 0 bases and J by 1 base; unmatched bases: 10. Germline V gene data show CDR1 as SGDLS and CDR2 as YYNGEE. CDR3 bases: TGTGCCAGCAGCGTAGAGACTAGCCTCGCCGGATCCTACAATGAGCAGTTCTTC. This gives the protein CASSVETSLAGSYNEQFF.